This TCR beta chain was identified during a study of blood T cell repertoires in COVID-19. The CDR3 is 15 residues long. V shed 8 bases and J shed 1 base, with 15 bases lying between them. Germline lookup yields CDR1 LNHDA and CDR2 SQIVND (reference sequence). Across 24 US areas, participants ranged in age from roughly 18 to 89 years. Data came from immunoSEQ multiplex PCR; TCRdb stores just in-frame clones and leaves some out. The table lists some 160,000 clones, over 75% of them singletons. The chain links TRBV19 to TRBJ1-5, with D possibly matching TRBD1 (5 bases). Source material: PBMCs or T cells enriched from blood (not recorded which). This TCR was sampled from a woman in her fifties or sixties who had recovered from COVID-19. The CDR3 loop is CASDFRVASNQPQHF. In DNA, the CDR3 is TGTGCCAGTGACTTCAGGGTTGCGAGCAATCAGCCCCAGCATTTT.